Below, 23 T cell receptor beta chains from the same sample are listed, as sequenced in a study of identical twins. TCRdb re-called the 5' RACE reads through MiXCR, storing one row per CDR3 protein. This table has around 250,000 distinct CDR3 sequences, around 6.5% appearing once. In addition, the sample was reused for a study of T cells expressing NK-cell markers.

The sample comprised CD8+ T cells sorted from blood. Receptors were obtained from a young woman in good health.

This clonotype showed up just a few times. This chain joins TRBV19 and TRBJ2-7, with unresolved D. The CDR3 is made up of 13 amino acids. V gave up 6 bases and J gave up 7 bases, with 16 bases separating them. CDR1 and CDR2 from the germline V gene are LNHDA and SQIVND (reference sequence). Here the CDR3 reads CASSPGRFGEQYF. CDR3 bases: TGTGCCAGTAGCCCGGGCCGCTTCGGTGAGCAGTACTTC.

This clonotype was counted a few times. The chain uses TRBV3-1 and TRBJ2-7, with TRBD1 matching 9 bases. V was pared by 4 bases and J by 3 bases, with 7 bases of the junction left unmatched. Germline V gene data show CDR1 as LGHDT and CDR2 as YNNKEL (reference sequence). The CDR3 spans 15 residues. The CDR3 coding sequence is TGTGCCAGCAGCCGACCGGACAGGGGATTCTACGAGCAGTACTTC. It translates to CASSRPDRGFYEQYF.

This clonotype was found a few times. The rearrangement joins TRBV27 to TRBJ1-3; no clear D. The V and J ends lost 7 bases and 0 bases respectively, with 7 bases between them. From germline, CDR1 is MNHEY and CDR2 SMNVEV (reference sequence). The CDR3 is made up of 13 amino acids. The CDR3 bases are TGTGCCAGCACTGGGAGCTCTGGAAACACCATATATTTT. It codes for CASTGSSGNTIYF.

This clonotype was detected a few times. The chain has TRBV20-1 and TRBJ1-2; D may be TRBD1 (5 bases). This CDR3 is 12 amino acids long. V was shortened by 2 bases and J by 2 bases, with 6 bases between the two germline ends. Per germline, CDR1 DFQATT and CDR2 SNEGSKA (reference sequence). The CDR3 sequence is CSARKGNYGYTF. CDR3 nucleotide sequence: TGCAGTGCTAGAAAGGGGAACTATGGCTACACCTTC.

This CDR3 is CASSGNPSVQFF. The CDR3 bases are TGTGCCAGCAGCGGTAACCCGAGCGTGCAGTTCTTC. V gene TRBV7-8 combines with J gene TRBJ2-1; no reliable D call. V was cut by 5 bases and J by 12 bases, with 14 bases left in between. From germline, CDR1 is SGHVS and CDR2 FQNEAQ. The CDR3 length is 12 residues.

This clonotype has more than one count but fewer than ten. The chain couples TRBV6-1 to TRBJ2-3, with 11 positions matching TRBD2. Germline CDR1 MNHNS, CDR2 SASEGT. This CDR3 is 16 amino acids long. With V trimmed by 10 bases and J by 1 base, 10 bases remained unmatched. CDR3: CATLAGGHYGTDTQYF. The CDR3 DNA is TGTGCCACCCTAGCGGGGGGCCACTATGGCACAGATACGCAGTATTTT.

A few counts support this clonotype. The chain links TRBV5-1 to TRBJ2-7; a weak D match, TRBD2 (5 bases). The CDR3 runs 13 residues. Per germline, CDR1 SGHRS and CDR2 YFSETQ. Trimming shortened V by 7 bases and J by 3 bases, and 14 bases separated the two germline ends. CDR3 loop: CASQLGPYYEQYF. The CDR3 DNA follows: TGCGCCAGCCAACTAGGGCCCTACTACGAGCAGTACTTC.

The chain combines TRBV7-9 with TRBJ1-6; D gene ambiguous. This CDR3 has 17 amino acids. Trimming took 0 bases from V and 0 from J, leaving 9 bases between them. Germline loops: CDR1 SEHNR, CDR2 FQNEAQ (reference sequence). CDR3 sequence: CASSLAPLSSYNSPLHF. The CDR3 DNA follows: TGTGCCAGCAGCTTAGCGCCCCTGAGCTCCTATAATTCACCCCTCCACTTT. Looking up the rest from reference TRBV7-9 and TRBJ1-6 gives the full variable domain: DTGVSQNPRHKITKRGQNVTFRCDPISEHNRLYWYRQTLGQGPEFLTYFQNEAQLEKSRLLSDRFSAERPKGSFSTLEIQRTEQGDSAMYLCASSLAPLSSYNSPLHFGNGTRLTVT.

This clonotype showed up many times. The CDR3 bases are TGCAGTGCTAGACAGGGGGCCACTGAAGCTTTCTTT. Protein sequence: CSARQGATEAFF. This chain uses TRBV20-1 with TRBJ1-1, with 8 bases that match TRBD1. This CDR3 is built from 12 residues. The germline V gene encodes CDR1 DFQATT and CDR2 SNEGSKA (reference sequence). Unmatched junction bases numbered 0, after V lost 2 bases and J lost 4 bases.

A few counts support this clonotype. The J gene is TRBJ2-3, the V gene TRBV6-1; D gene unclear. The CDR3 runs to 15 residues. The germline CDR1 and CDR2 sequences are MNHNS and SASEGT. V was trimmed by 3 bases and J by 5 bases, leaving 15 bases between them. The CDR3 protein is CASSEVGRDRDTQYF. CDR3 coding DNA: TGTGCCAGCAGTGAGGTCGGTAGGGATAGAGATACGCAGTATTTT.

This clonotype was observed a few times. V usage is TRBV14 and J usage is TRBJ2-7; D call uncertain. CDR1 and CDR2 (germline): SGHDN, FVKESK. V lost 3 bases, J lost 3 bases, and 6 bases lay in between. This CDR3 has 12 residues. The CDR3 bases are TGTGCCAGCAGCCAGTGGAGCTACGAGCAGTACTTC. It codes for CASSQWSYEQYF. The variable domain in full, with the rest retrieved from reference TRBV14 and TRBJ2-7, is EAGVTQFPSHSVIEKGQTVTLRCDPISGHDNLYWYRRVMGKEIKFLLHFVKESKQDESGMPNNRFLAERTGGTYSTLKVQPAELEDSGVYFCASSQWSYEQYFGPGTRLTVT.

The table lists this clonotype with a few counts. The chain is built from TRBV4-3 and TRBJ2-1; D gene unclear. The germline V and J ends were trimmed by 2 bases and 7 bases, with 12 bases remaining between them. The CDR3 covers 14 residues. CDR1 and CDR2 (germline): LGHNA, YSLEER. CDR3 region: CASSQSVTMNEQFF. The CDR3 DNA sequence: TGCGCCAGCAGCCAAAGCGTCACAATGAATGAGCAGTTCTTC.

CDR3 residues: CASSVEGIHAYTDTQYF. The CDR3 DNA reads TGTGCCAGCAGCGTTGAAGGGATCCACGCCTACACAGATACGCAGTATTTT. The J gene is TRBJ2-3, the V gene TRBV9, with D unclear. There are 17 residues in the CDR3. Trimming removed 2 bases at V and 2 bases at J, with 18 bases between. Looked up from germline, CDR1 is SGDLS and CDR2 is YYNGEE.

The chain joins TRBV29-1 to TRBJ1-2; TRBD1 is a possible D gene (5 bases). The V end lost 8 bases, the J end lost 0 bases, and 22 bases lay between the germline ends. Germline V gene lookup returns CDR1 SQVTM and CDR2 ANQGSEA. The CDR3 covers 16 residues. The chain's CDR3 is CSSTQFQGGSNYGYTF. In DNA form, the CDR3 reads TGCAGCTCCACACAATTTCAGGGTGGATCTAACTATGGCTACACCTTC.

In this sample, this clonotype turned up a few times. The chain links TRBV7-2 to TRBJ2-5; D gene ambiguous. The CDR3 runs to 15 residues. V was clipped by 5 bases and J by 4 bases, with 17 bases between them. Germline CDR1 and CDR2: SGHTA and FQGNSA. CDR3 loop: CASSLYNLIGETQYF. CDR3 sequence (DNA): TGTGCCAGCAGCCTCTATAATCTAATTGGAGAGACCCAGTACTTC.

This clonotype was seen a handful of times. The V and J genes are TRBV6-5 and TRBJ2-2; TRBD2 matches 8 bases. Unmatched junction bases numbered 4, after V lost 4 bases and J lost 6 bases. Per the germline V gene, CDR1 is MNHEY and CDR2 is SVGAGI. The CDR3 has 14 amino acids. The DNA for the CDR3 is TGTGCCAGCAGTTCCATAGCGGGGCCCGGGGAGCTGTTTTTT. Amino acids: CASSSIAGPGELFF.

The chain uses TRBV16 and TRBJ2-5, with 7 bases aligning to TRBD1. V lost 6 bases, J lost 0 bases, and 4 bases stayed unmatched. CDR1 is KGHSY and CDR2 is FQNENV in the germline V gene. The CDR3 runs to 14 residues. CDR3 coding DNA: TGTGCCAGCAGTCGAGGGACAGACCAAGAGACCCAGTACTTC. Its protein is CASSRGTDQETQYF.

The genes are TRBV7-8 and TRBJ2-3, with 7 bases matching TRBD2. J was trimmed by 0 bases and V by 0 bases; bases with no gene match: 6. This CDR3 is 17 amino acids long. Germline V gene sequence: CDR1 SGHVS, CDR2 FQNEAQ. Here the CDR3 DNA reads TGTGCCAGCAGCTTAGCGCTGGAGGGAGGGAGCACAGATACGCAGTATTTT. This translates into CASSLALEGGSTDTQYF.

There are a few counts of this clonotype. CDR3 residues: CASSQEQTHYGYTF. CDR3 nucleotides: TGCGCCAGCAGCCAAGAACAGACTCACTATGGCTACACCTTC. The rearrangement links TRBV4-1 to TRBJ1-2; no definite D call. Germline CDR1 MGHRA, CDR2 YSYEKL. This CDR3 has 14 residues. V was pared by 0 bases and J by 3 bases, with 8 bases between.

This clonotype was counted ten times or more. The chain employs TRBV6-1 and TRBJ2-2, with D unresolved. V gave up 8 bases and J gave up 4 bases, with 8 bases separating them. CDR3 length equals 12 residues. The germline CDR1 and CDR2 sequences are MNHNS and SASEGT. The CDR3 nucleotides are TGTGCCAGCCGGGTACCCACCGGGGAGCTGTTTTTT. Its translation is CASRVPTGELFF.

This chain links TRBV6-6 with TRBJ1-4; D not resolved. The CDR3 has 13 amino acids. V lost 7 bases to trimming and J lost 5 bases, with 11 bases between them. In germline, CDR1 is MNHNY, CDR2 SVGAGI (reference sequence). As DNA, the CDR3 is TGTGCCAGCATCCCCGGACTAAATGAAAAACTGTTTTTT. The encoded protein is CASIPGLNEKLFF.

Many counts were recorded for this clonotype. The chain links TRBV3-1 to TRBJ2-6; no definite D call. CDR1 is LGHDT, CDR2 YNNKEL, per germline (reference sequence). V lost 0 bases, J lost 4 bases, and 19 bases lay in between. This CDR3 has 19 amino acids. The CDR3 region is CASSQDIFTPRTGANVLTF. DNA of the CDR3: TGTGCCAGCAGCCAAGATATCTTCACCCCGAGAACAGGGGCCAACGTCCTGACTTTC.

The V and J genes are TRBV4-3 and TRBJ2-1; tentatively, D is TRBD2 (5 bases). CDR3 length: 13 amino acids. Germline CDR1 is LGHNA and CDR2 is YSLEER. The V end lost 5 bases, the J end lost 7 bases, and 12 bases lay between the germline ends. CDR3 nucleotides: TGCGCCAGCAGCGCACTAGTTGGAAATGAGCAGTTCTTC. The encoded protein is CASSALVGNEQFF.